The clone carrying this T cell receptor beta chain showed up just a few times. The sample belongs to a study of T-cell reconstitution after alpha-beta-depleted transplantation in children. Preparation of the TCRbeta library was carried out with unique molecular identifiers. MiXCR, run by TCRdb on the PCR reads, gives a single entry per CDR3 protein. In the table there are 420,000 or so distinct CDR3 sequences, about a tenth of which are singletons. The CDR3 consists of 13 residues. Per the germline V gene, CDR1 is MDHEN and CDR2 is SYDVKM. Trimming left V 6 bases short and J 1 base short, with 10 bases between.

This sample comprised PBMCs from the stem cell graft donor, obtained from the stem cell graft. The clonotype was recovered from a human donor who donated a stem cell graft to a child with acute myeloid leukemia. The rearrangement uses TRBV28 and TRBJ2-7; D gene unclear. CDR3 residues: CASRIGESYEQYV. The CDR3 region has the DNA TGTGCCAGCAGGATAGGAGAGTCCTACGAGCAGTACGTC.